Sequencing of this T cell receptor beta chain was carried out in a study of OX40 agonist ivuxolimab in advanced cancers. Study information: The dose-escalation cohort had hepatocellular carcinoma, melanoma, renal cell or head and neck cancer. Study-level points and caveats: Clonal expansion in partial responders at 0.1-3.0 mg/kg ranked among the lowest. In general, CD8+ T cells held more expanded clones than CD4+ did, on average.

Germline V gives CDR1 SGHTA, CDR2 FQGNSA. The CDR3 runs to 12 residues. V shed 4 bases and J shed 4 bases, with 7 bases lying between them. For this clone: Antigen: not known.

This table comes from immunoSEQ multiplex PCR, and its TCRdb copy is limited to in-frame clones, with some not included. This sample carries some 30,000 clones, around nine tenths of them seen once, and the ten largest clones take around 4.8%. Any history of autoimmune disease or systemic immunosuppression disqualified patients. The sample consisted of CD4+ or CD8+ T cells sorted from blood, taken in a trial of the OX40 agonist ivuxolimab. The chain combines TRBV7-2 with TRBJ1-2; D possibly corresponds to TRBD1 (5 bases). This sequence originates from an adult with an advanced solid tumor such as melanoma, head and neck, liver or kidney cancer. The CDR3 loop reads CASSSGSYGYTF. The DNA for the CDR3 is TGTGCCAGCAGCTCAGGGTCCTATGGCTACACCTTC.